A single sample is the source of the 25 T cell receptor beta chains below, sequenced in a study of blood T cell repertoires in COVID-19 (dated by TCRdb to about 2020). The library came from the immunoSEQ multiplex PCR assay. TCRdb holds this immuneACCESS table with in-frame rearrangements only. Some clones are missing; in checked studies, unresolved V genes explain under half, and the rest has no known cause. The sample yields some 65,000 clones; less than 95% were counted once. The top ten clones comprise approximately 0.49% of the sample. The sequenced sample consisted of peripheral blood. The receptors were gathered from a man in his fifties with COVID-19, enrolled during active disease.

This clone has a single count. This chain joins TRBV30 and TRBJ2-2, with D perhaps TRBD1 (5 bases). Germline V gene lookup returns CDR1 GTSNPN and CDR2 SVGIG (reference sequence). Trimming removed 5 bases from V and 8 bases from J, with 12 bases in between. CDR3 length: 12 amino acids. The CDR3 here is CAWGQGTGELFF. As DNA, the CDR3 is TGTGCCTGGGGTCAGGGAACGGGGGAGCTGTTTTTT.

The chain couples TRBV6-6 to TRBJ2-7, with D tentatively TRBD2 (5 bases). Germline loops: CDR1 MNHNY, CDR2 SVGAGI (reference sequence). The CDR3 covers 14 residues. V lost 0 bases, J lost 2 bases, and 8 bases lay in between. The DNA for the CDR3 is TGTGCCAGCAGTTACTCAGAGGGTCCCTACGAGCAGTACTTC. Its translation: CASSYSEGPYEQYF.

The chain carries TRBV6-1 and TRBJ1-1; possible D gene TRBD1, 5 bases. Germline-derived CDR1 and CDR2 are MNHNS and SASEGT. The CDR3 runs 15 residues. V was clipped by 2 bases and J by 1 base, with 11 bases between them. CDR3 protein: CASSEPGGANTEAFF. In DNA, the CDR3 is TGTGCCAGCAGTGAACCTGGCGGGGCGAACACTGAAGCTTTCTTT.

J is TRBJ2-1 and V is TRBV11-3; TRBD2 matches at 9 bases. Germline CDR1 and CDR2: SGHNT and YENEEA. With 6 bases clipped from V and 9 bases from J, the junction kept 15 bases outside the gene matches. CDR3 length: 16 amino acids. The DNA of the CDR3 is TGTGCCAGCAGTCCTGGCGGGAGGGCATTGTCTGGTGAGCAGTTCTTC. As protein: CASSPGGRALSGEQFF.

V usage is TRBV6-5 and J usage is TRBJ2-7; a possible D gene is TRBD2 (5 bases). CDR3 size: 12 residues. V lost 7 bases and J 8 bases, leaving 15 bases between the germline ends. Germline lookup yields CDR1 MNHEY and CDR2 SVGAGI. The CDR3 DNA reads as TGTGCCAGCAACGGCCCCGGGGATCAGCAGTACTTC. It translates to CASNGPGDQQYF.

This clone was seen a few times. V is TRBV7-3 and J is TRBJ2-3; D unresolved. V dropped 2 bases and J dropped 6 bases, with 9 bases sitting between them. Germline V CDR1 and CDR2: SGHTA, FQGTGA. This CDR3 is built from 13 residues. The CDR3 loop reads CASSLVLRDTQYF. In nucleotides, the CDR3 is TGTGCCAGCAGCTTAGTTCTTCGGGATACGCAGTATTTT.

The chain recombines TRBV27 with TRBJ1-1, with D possibly matching TRBD1 (6 bases). Trimming cost V 6 bases and J 4 bases, with 15 bases left between them. The CDR3 extends over 14 amino acids. The germline V gene encodes CDR1 MNHEY and CDR2 SMNVEV (reference sequence). In DNA form, the CDR3 reads TGTGCCAGCAGCCAAAACAGGGTTGGCACTGAAGCTTTCTTT. Translating it yields CASSQNRVGTEAFF.

This clone was observed once. The chain carries TRBV5-1 and TRBJ2-2; 7 bases fit TRBD2. The junction had 4 bases not matched to a gene; V was cut back by 2 bases and J by 3 bases. Germline assignment: CDR1 SGHRS and CDR2 YFSETQ. This CDR3 contains 15 residues. CDR3 sequence reads: CASSFLAGDTGELFF. CDR3 DNA: TGCGCCAGCAGCTTTCTTGCGGGAGACACCGGGGAGCTGTTTTTT.

The chain combines TRBV4-1 with TRBJ1-1; D unclear. V shed 1 base and J shed 7 bases, with 7 bases lying between them. This CDR3 contains 12 residues. CDR1 MGHRA and CDR2 YSYEKL come from the germline V gene. The CDR3 DNA sequence: TGCGCCAGCAGCCAAGTGGGAGGTGAAGCTTTCTTT. This gives the protein CASSQVGGEAFF.

This clone was seen a few times. The V and J genes are TRBV5-1 and TRBJ2-7; D possibly corresponds to TRBD1 (5 bases). The CDR3 consists of 14 residues. V dropped 3 bases and J dropped 6 bases, with 16 bases sitting between them. CDR1 and CDR2 (germline): SGHRS, YFSETQ. CDR3 loop: CASSSLKGRVEQYF. The DNA of the CDR3 is TGCGCCAGCAGCTCGCTCAAGGGGCGCGTCGAGCAGTACTTC.

The J gene is TRBJ1-1, the V gene TRBV5-1; the match to TRBD1 covers 8 bases. The trim removed 2 bases at V and 6 bases at J, leaving 9 bases unmatched. The CDR3 sequence is 15 residues long. Germline-derived CDR1 and CDR2 are SGHRS and YFSETQ. In DNA form, the CDR3 reads TGCGCCAGCAGCTTAGGACAGGGTGGAGGGGCTGAAGCTTTCTTT. Protein sequence: CASSLGQGGGAEAFF.

This clone was seen once. The chain has TRBV3-1 (or the pseudogene TRBV3-2) and TRBJ2-5; 9 bases agree with TRBD2. There are 14 residues in the CDR3. J gave up 4 bases and V 8 bases, and 8 bases lay outside the gene matches. CDR1 is LGHDT and CDR2 is YNNKEL in the germline V gene (reference sequence). CDR3 DNA: TGTGCCAGCTGGTATAGCGGGAGTGGAGAGACCCAGTACTTC. Translating gives CASWYSGSGETQYF.

This clone showed up just once. The chain joins TRBV30 to TRBJ1-1; D possibly corresponds to TRBD1 (5 bases). Per the germline V gene, CDR1 is GTSNPN and CDR2 is SVGIG (reference sequence). The CDR3 totals 14 residues. Trimming took 1 base from V and 0 from J, leaving 9 bases between them. CDR3 region: CAWSGQLMNTEAFF. The CDR3 region has the DNA TGTGCCTGGAGTGGACAGCTAATGAACACTGAAGCTTTCTTT.

The CDR3 is CASSGGQRTYEQYF. The CDR3 DNA sequence: TGTGCCAGCTCGGGGGGGCAAAGGACCTACGAGCAGTACTTC. The gene calls are TRBV18 and TRBJ2-7; tentatively, D is TRBD2 (7 bases). Trimming stripped 6 bases from V and 2 bases from J, with 14 bases between. Germline CDR1 is KGHSH and CDR2 is LQKENI. There are 14 residues in the CDR3.

This clone occurred a few times. The gene calls are TRBV7-2 and TRBJ1-1; D uncertain. Trimming cost V 2 bases and J 10 bases, with 11 bases left between them. Germline CDR1 reads SGHTA; CDR2 reads FQGNSA. This CDR3 spans 12 amino acids. CDR3 in amino acids: CASSLTASSAFF. The CDR3 DNA reads TGTGCCAGCAGCTTAACCGCGAGTTCAGCTTTCTTT. The whole variable domain, filled in from reference TRBV7-2 and TRBJ1-1, reads GAGVSQSPSNKVTEKGKDVELRCDPISGHTALYWYRQSLGQGLEFLIYFQGNSAPDKSGLPSDRFSAERTGGSVSTLTIQRTQQEDSAVYLCASSLTASSAFFGQGTRLTVV.

This clone has just one count. The chain joins TRBV4-2 to TRBJ2-7; 11 bases are shared with TRBD2. Trimming at V came to 0 bases and at J to 0 bases, leaving 13 bases not matched to a gene. Germline V gene data show CDR1 as LGHNA and CDR2 as YNFKEQ. CDR3 length equals 20 residues. The CDR3 sequence is CASSQDLVASGRLGSYEQYF. The DNA for the CDR3 is TGTGCCAGCAGCCAAGACCTAGTGGCTAGCGGGAGGCTTGGCTCCTACGAGCAGTACTTC.

CDR3 loop: CASSLGAGTTHQPQHF. DNA of the CDR3: TGTGCCAGCAGCTTAGGAGCTGGGACAACACATCAGCCCCAGCATTTT. The chain has TRBV11-2 and TRBJ1-5; weak D call: TRBD1 (6 bases). The CDR3 has 16 amino acids. The germline CDR1 and CDR2 sequences are SGHAT and FQNNGV. Trimming removed 1 base at V and 5 bases at J, with 15 bases between. Complete variable domain (other parts from reference TRBV11-2 and TRBJ1-5): EAGVAQSPRYKIIEKRQSVAFWCNPISGHATLYWYQQILGQGPKLLIQFQNNGVVDDSQLPKDRFSAERLKGVDSTLKIQPAKLEDSAVYLCASSLGAGTTHQPQHFGDGTRLSIL.

V gene TRBV7-2 combines with J gene TRBJ2-7, with 12 bases fitting TRBD2. After removal of 5 bases from V and 7 bases from J, the junction contained 6 bases not matched to a gene. The CDR3 spans 14 residues. CDR1 SGHTA and CDR2 FQGNSA come from the germline V gene. CDR3 residues: CASSPTSGGREQYF. The CDR3 nucleotides are TGTGCCAGCAGCCCTACTAGCGGGGGGCGGGAGCAGTACTTC.

This chain connects TRBV27 to TRBJ2-7, with 11 bases lining up with TRBD2. V shed 3 bases, J shed 2 bases, and the junction held 3 bases outside the gene matches. The CDR3 covers 15 residues. From germline, CDR1 is MNHEY and CDR2 SMNVEV (reference sequence). The CDR3 nucleotides read TGTGCCAGCAGTTTTGGGACTAGCGGACCCTACGAGCAGTACTTC. Its translation is CASSFGTSGPYEQYF.

The rearrangement links TRBV4-3 to TRBJ2-3, with 9 bases fitting TRBD2. V gave up 3 bases and J gave up 5 bases; unmatched junction bases: 6. Germline CDR1 reads LGHNA; CDR2 reads YSLEER. The CDR3 totals 15 residues. The CDR3 protein is CASSHLAGEEDTQYF. The CDR3, as DNA: TGCGCCAGCAGCCATTTAGCGGGAGAGGAAGATACGCAGTATTTT.

J is TRBJ2-1 and V is TRBV7-2, with 7 bases that match TRBD2. Germline V gene data show CDR1 as SGHTA and CDR2 as FQGNSA. The CDR3 loop spans 14 amino acids. V shed 3 bases, J shed 8 bases, and the junction held 7 bases outside the gene matches. CDR3 nucleotide sequence: TGTGCCAGCAGCTTCTCTGCGGGGGTCCATGAGCAGTTCTTC. Translating gives CASSFSAGVHEQFF.

The genes are TRBV2 and TRBJ2-2; weak D call: TRBD1 (5 bases). Trimming took 2 bases from V and 5 from J, leaving 9 bases between them. Germline V gene sequence: CDR1 SNHLY, CDR2 FYNNEI. This CDR3 region has 14 residues. The CDR3 nucleotides read TGTGCCAGCAGTGAAAGGGGTTTTACCGGGGAGCTGTTTTTT. This gives the protein CASSERGFTGELFF.

The chain is built from TRBV6-5 and TRBJ2-7; 7 positions agree with TRBD1. This CDR3 has 14 residues. In germline, CDR1 is MNHEY, CDR2 SVGAGI. V was clipped by 2 bases and J by 4 bases; unmatched bases: 5. The CDR3 region has the DNA TGTGCCAGCAGTTACAGGACAGGCGGATACGAGCAGTACTTC. This gives the protein CASSYRTGGYEQYF.

This clone was recorded only once. This chain joins TRBV20-1 and TRBJ2-3; 9 positions agree with TRBD1. With V trimmed by 3 bases and J by 15 bases, 7 bases remained unmatched. The germline V gene has CDR1 DFQATT and CDR2 SNEGSKA (reference sequence). The CDR3 runs 11 residues. DNA of the CDR3: TGCAGTGCTAGTGGGGGGACAGGGAGATATTTT. The encoded protein is CSASGGTGRYF.

V gene TRBV3-1 (or the pseudogene TRBV3-2) combines with J gene TRBJ2-4; TRBD1 is a possible D gene (6 bases). There are 16 residues in the CDR3. Between the trimmed V and J ends, which lost 4 bases and 1 base, there was a span of 14 bases. Germline V lookup: CDR1 LGHDT, CDR2 YNNKEL (reference sequence). CDR3 DNA: TGTGCCAGCAGCCCCGGTGGGGGCTGGGCCAAAAACATTCAGTACTTC. It is translated as CASSPGGGWAKNIQYF.